Following are 28 T cell receptor beta chains from one sample sequenced in a study of neurological immune-mediated disorders. MiXCR, run by TCRdb on the 5' RACE reads, gives a single entry per CDR3 protein. The sample has about 21,000 distinct CDR3 sequences; around 15% are singletons. Sequencing was done on a sample of CD8+ T cells from blood. The receptors were gathered from a woman between 18 and 29 years old with multiple sclerosis.

This clonotype was observed at least ten times. This chain uses TRBV7-9 with TRBJ1-1; D not resolved. This CDR3 has 16 amino acids. V was pared by 3 bases and J by 3 bases, with 17 bases between. CDR1 SEHNR and CDR2 FQNEAQ come from the germline V gene (reference sequence). The chain's CDR3 is CASSFRMASGHTEAFF. The CDR3 DNA sequence: TGTGCCAGCAGCTTTAGAATGGCAAGCGGGCACACTGAAGCTTTCTTT.

At least ten counts were recorded for this clonotype. The V gene is TRBV7-3, the J gene TRBJ2-1, with 15 bases that match TRBD2. The CDR3 loop spans 19 amino acids. CDR1 is SGHTA, CDR2 FQGTGA, per germline. Losses at the gene ends were 2 bases for V and 9 bases for J; bases not matched to a gene: 14. Here the CDR3 reads CASSLYSPGLAGGLGEQFF. Here the CDR3 DNA reads TGTGCCAGCAGCTTATATTCCCCCGGACTAGCGGGGGGGTTAGGTGAGCAGTTCTTC.

This clonotype was recorded many times. The rearrangement uses TRBV9 and TRBJ2-1, with 11 positions matching TRBD1. The CDR3 has 15 amino acids. Germline CDR1 and CDR2: SGDLS and YYNGEE. The V gene end was trimmed by 3 bases and the J gene end by 8 bases; junction bases not matched to a gene: 7. CDR3 residues: CASSATPGQGDEQFF. CDR3 DNA: TGTGCCAGCAGCGCAACACCGGGACAGGGGGATGAGCAGTTCTTC.

This clonotype occurred many times. The CDR3 bases are TGTGCCAGCAGTTCCCTGACTAGCGCGATCCCTGGGGATGAGCAGTTCTTC. Residues: CASSSLTSAIPGDEQFF. The chain carries TRBV6-2 or TRBV6-3 and TRBJ2-1, with 8 bases identical to TRBD2. The CDR3 has 17 amino acids. V was pared by 4 bases and J by 8 bases, with 16 bases of the junction left unmatched. CDR1 and CDR2 (germline): MNHEY, SVGEGT.

This chain joins TRBV4-3 and TRBJ2-1; 11 bases are shared with TRBD2. The V gene end was trimmed by 0 bases and the J gene end by 9 bases; junction bases not matched to a gene: 7. The CDR3 sequence is 16 residues long. Germline V CDR1 and CDR2: LGHNA, YSLEER. The CDR3 here is CASSQDWLAGGGEQFF. The CDR3 DNA follows: TGCGCCAGCAGCCAAGATTGGCTAGCGGGAGGAGGTGAGCAGTTCTTC.

J is TRBJ1-2 and V is TRBV6-1, with TRBD1 matching over 7 bases. Germline loops: CDR1 MNHNS, CDR2 SASEGT. Unmatched junction bases numbered 15, after V lost 7 bases and J lost 1 base. The CDR3 extends over 17 amino acids. CDR3: CASNGWTGYSLNYGYTF. DNA for the CDR3: TGTGCCAGCAACGGGTGGACAGGCTACTCTCTTAACTATGGCTACACCTTC.

In this sample, this clonotype turned up many times. The V gene is TRBV3-1, the J gene TRBJ2-4, with 9 bases fitting TRBD1. Trimming at V came to 1 base and at J to 5 bases, leaving 3 bases not matched to a gene. Germline V CDR1 and CDR2: LGHDT, YNNKEL (reference sequence). The length of the CDR3 is 15 residues. CDR3 in amino acids: CASSQVGQGQNIQYF. The CDR3 DNA reads as TGTGCCAGCAGCCAAGTCGGACAGGGGCAAAACATTCAGTACTTC.

This clonotype was recorded at least ten times. The V and J genes are TRBV20-1 and TRBJ2-1; D is possibly TRBD1 (7 bases). The germline V and J ends were trimmed by 6 bases and 3 bases, with 18 bases remaining between them. The germline V gene has CDR1 DFQATT and CDR2 SNEGSKA (reference sequence). The CDR3 is 15 residues long. DNA for the CDR3: TGCAGTGCGCACTCGGGGGACAGCAACTACAATGAGCAGTTCTTC. This codes for CSAHSGDSNYNEQFF.

This clonotype counts as medium-sized. The rearrangement uses TRBV9 and TRBJ1-2, with 7 bases fitting TRBD1. With V trimmed by 3 bases and J by 5 bases, 7 bases remained unmatched. The germline CDR1 and CDR2 sequences are SGDLS and YYNGEE. The CDR3 sequence is 14 residues long. CDR3 amino acids: CASSGEDRQYGYTF. The CDR3 DNA sequence: TGTGCCAGCAGCGGTGAGGACAGGCAGTATGGCTACACCTTC.

This clonotype came up many times. This chain links TRBV27 with TRBJ2-1; 13 positions match TRBD2. This CDR3 has 18 amino acids. V trimming: 3 bases; J trimming: 5 bases; junction bases outside the gene matches: 10. Germline CDR1 reads MNHEY; CDR2 reads SMNVEV (reference sequence). CDR3 nucleotides: TGTGCCAGCAGTTTCCTCACTCCGGGACTAGCGGGGAACAATGAGCAGTTCTTC. Translated, it gives CASSFLTPGLAGNNEQFF.

V is TRBV28 and J is TRBJ2-3; D not resolved. Germline V gene sequence: CDR1 MDHEN, CDR2 SYDVKM. V lost 5 bases and J lost 6, with 9 bases in between. The CDR3 loop spans 12 amino acids. The CDR3 DNA follows: TGTGCCAGCAGTCCGGCCCCGGATACGCAGTATTTT. Protein sequence: CASSPAPDTQYF.

This clonotype was seen repeatedly, ten times or more. The chain carries TRBV7-6 and TRBJ1-4, with D perhaps matching TRBD1 (6 bases). This CDR3 is built from 16 residues. From germline, CDR1 is SGHVS and CDR2 FNYEAQ. The ends were cut back, 5 bases at V and 7 bases at J, with 20 bases in the middle. This CDR3 is CASSPPGQISGEKLFF. The CDR3 coding sequence is TGTGCCAGCAGCCCCCCTGGACAGATTTCGGGTGAAAAACTGTTTTTT.

By its share, this clonotype is medium-sized. The chain is built from TRBV9 and TRBJ2-1; D perhaps matches TRBD1 (6 bases). CDR1 and CDR2 from the germline V gene are SGDLS and YYNGEE. The CDR3 runs to 14 residues. V was clipped by 0 bases and J by 5 bases, with 9 bases between them. CDR3 bases: TGTGCCAGCAGCGTAGGGGGGCCGAACAATGAGCAGTTCTTC. Protein product: CASSVGGPNNEQFF.

The rearrangement links TRBV6-1 to TRBJ2-1; D is perhaps TRBD1 or TRBD2 (6 bases each). Per germline, CDR1 MNHNS and CDR2 SASEGT. V lost 4 bases to trimming and J lost 1 base, with 11 bases between them. This CDR3 spans 15 amino acids. DNA of the CDR3: TGTGCCAGCAGTGCTAAGGGGGGTTCCTACAATGAGCAGTTCTTC. This codes for CASSAKGGSYNEQFF.

This clonotype was seen ten or more times. This rearrangement joins TRBV6-6 to TRBJ1-2; tentative D call: TRBD1 (6 bases). This CDR3 comprises 20 residues. Germline V gives CDR1 MNHNY, CDR2 SVGAGI (reference sequence). Trimming left V 0 bases short and J 1 base short, with 24 bases between. This CDR3 is CASSYSTDWGQGSLNYGYTF. DNA of the CDR3: TGTGCCAGCAGTTACTCTACCGATTGGGGGCAGGGAAGTCTTAACTATGGCTACACCTTC.

V is TRBV29-1 and J is TRBJ2-2; no firm D call. V lost 4 bases, J lost 7 bases, and 13 bases lay in between. CDR3 size: 13 residues. The germline V gene has CDR1 SQVTM and CDR2 ANQGSEA. The CDR3 sequence is CSVGSLPGGELFF. The CDR3 nucleotides read TGCAGCGTTGGGTCCTTGCCTGGCGGGGAGCTGTTTTTT.

In this sample, this clonotype turned up a few times. V usage is TRBV7-3 and J usage is TRBJ2-5, with TRBD1 identical over 9 bases. Trimming at V came to 2 bases and at J to 1 base, leaving 11 bases not matched to a gene. The CDR3 sequence is 18 residues long. CDR1 is SGHTA and CDR2 is FQGTGA in the germline V gene. CDR3 region: CASSLGSGTGRAQETQYF. CDR3 bases: TGTGCCAGCAGCTTAGGATCCGGGACAGGGCGTGCCCAAGAGACCCAGTACTTC.

This clonotype was recorded many times. V is TRBV5-1 and J is TRBJ1-5; D might be TRBD1 (5 bases). CDR1 SGHRS and CDR2 YFSETQ come from the germline V gene. The CDR3 loop spans 15 amino acids. The ends were cut back, 1 base at V and 4 bases at J, with 12 bases in the middle. CDR3 DNA: TGCGCCAGCAGCTTGAACGCAGGGCAAAATCAGCCCCAGCATTTT. It is translated as CASSLNAGQNQPQHF. The whole variable domain, filled in from reference TRBV5-1 and TRBJ1-5, reads KAGVTQTPRYLIKTRGQQVTLSCSPISGHRSVSWYQQTPGQGLQFLFEYFSETQRNKGNFPGRFSGRQFSNSRSEMNVSTLELGDSALYLCASSLNAGQNQPQHFGDGTRLSIL.

This clonotype came up many times. V and J are TRBV7-8 and TRBJ2-7, with TRBD2 matching over 10 bases. CDR3 length equals 18 residues. J lost 2 bases, V lost 1 base, and 11 bases had no gene match. The germline V gene encodes CDR1 SGHVS and CDR2 FQNEAQ. CDR3 sequence reads: CASSLEEVASGGTYEQYF. CDR3 coding DNA: TGTGCCAGCAGCTTAGAAGAGGTCGCTAGCGGGGGAACCTACGAGCAGTACTTC.

This chain joins TRBV5-5 and TRBJ1-4; D call uncertain. CDR3 length: 15 amino acids. The germline CDR1 and CDR2 sequences are SGHKS and YYEKEE (reference sequence). The V and J ends lost 0 bases and 8 bases respectively, with 14 bases between them. CDR3 bases: TGTGCCAGCAGCTTGGAAGGATGGGAAGGGGAAAAACTGTTTTTT. This sequence encodes CASSLEGWEGEKLFF.

This clonotype appeared many times. The chain links TRBV6-5 to TRBJ1-5; possible D gene TRBD1, 6 bases. V gave up 7 bases and J gave up 4 bases, with 11 bases separating them. The CDR3 has 13 residues. Germline assignment: CDR1 MNHEY and CDR2 SVGAGI. CDR3 nucleotide sequence: TGTGCCAGCACGACAGGCCCTAATCAGCCCCAGCATTTT. Encoded protein: CASTTGPNQPQHF.

The chain combines TRBV21-1 with TRBJ1-1; the table's D call, TRBD1, has no DNA check behind it. TRBV21-1 has pseudogene status. This CDR3 comprises 15 residues. The CDR3 reads CASSKARGLNTEAFF. The CDR3 DNA reads TGTGCCAGCAGCAAAGCGCGGGGCTTGAACACTGAAGCTTTCTTT.

This clonotype occurred many times. V and J are TRBV30 and TRBJ2-7, with D possibly being TRBD2 (5 bases). Deletions cut 7 bases from V and 4 bases from J, with 14 bases between. Germline V gives CDR1 GTSNPN, CDR2 SVGIG (reference sequence). The CDR3 has 12 residues. The CDR3 region is CASEGEGYEQYF. The CDR3 DNA reads as TGTGCCTCCGAAGGCGAGGGTTACGAGCAGTACTTC.

V and J are TRBV11-2 and TRBJ1-1; the D gene is possibly TRBD1 (6 bases). From germline, CDR1 is SGHAT and CDR2 FQNNGV. The CDR3 runs to 16 residues. V was clipped by 4 bases and J by 0 bases, with 15 bases between them. The chain's CDR3 is CASSSKPGQLNTEAFF. CDR3 nucleotide sequence: TGTGCCAGCAGCTCCAAACCGGGACAACTGAACACTGAAGCTTTCTTT.

This clonotype was observed at least ten times. The gene calls are TRBV12-3 or TRBV12-4 and TRBJ2-5; D remains unclear. CDR3 length: 15 amino acids. V lost 4 bases, J lost 9 bases, and 21 bases lay in between. In nucleotides, the CDR3 is TGTGCCAGCAGTTCCGACTCGGTTAACGTGTTACCCCAGTACTTC. As protein: CASSSDSVNVLPQYF.

This clonotype occurred many times. This sequence joins TRBV6-1 and TRBJ2-6, with D perhaps given as TRBD1 or TRBD2 (5 bases each). The germline V gene has CDR1 MNHNS and CDR2 SASEGT. This CDR3 comprises 16 residues. The V and J ends lost 2 bases and 2 bases respectively, with 10 bases between them. CDR3 in DNA: TGTGCCAGCAGTGAAAAAGAGGGGACTGGGGCCAACGTCCTGACTTTC. Translation: CASSEKEGTGANVLTF.

This clonotype has ten or more counts. This rearrangement joins TRBV29-1 to TRBJ2-5; 12 bases are a match to TRBD2. J lost 0 bases, V lost 5 bases, and 4 bases had no gene match. The V gene's germline CDR1 is SQVTM and CDR2 ANQGSEA. The CDR3 spans 15 residues. The DNA of the CDR3 is TGCAGCGTTCGACTAGCGGGGGAATACCAAGAGACCCAGTACTTC. Translation: CSVRLAGEYQETQYF.

The V gene is TRBV6-6, the J gene TRBJ1-2; 7 nucleotides line up with TRBD1. The CDR3 contains 16 residues. Germline V gene sequence: CDR1 MNHNY, CDR2 SVGAGI (reference sequence). Trimming cost V 4 bases and J 6 bases; bases outside gene matches: 14. The CDR3 is CASSFQQRGRSHGYTF. The DNA for the CDR3 is TGTGCCAGCAGTTTCCAGCAAAGGGGGCGCTCCCATGGCTACACCTTC.